This TCR beta chain was captured by sequencing in a study of neurological immune-mediated disorders. Time point in this sample: longitudinal time-point 3. Unsorted libraries were generated from 2 million PBMCs held at -80 degrees C. The CDR3 runs 17 residues. Deletions cut 4 bases from V and 2 bases from J, with 21 bases between. The V gene's germline CDR1 is DFQATT and CDR2 SNEGSKA (reference sequence). TCRdb called the 5' RACE reads again in MiXCR, with one record for every CDR3 protein. The table lists around 53,000 distinct CDR3 sequences, roughly 7.7% of them singletons, with 1.5% to 2% in the top ten. Many counts were recorded for this clonotype.

The chain couples TRBV20-1 to TRBJ1-5; D perhaps matches TRBD1 (6 bases). Sequencing was carried out using PBMCs. The receptor comes from a woman aged 40 to 55 in good health. The CDR3 here is CSAIRRGAGMGNQPQHF. In nucleotides, the CDR3 is TGCAGTGCTATCCGTAGGGGGGCAGGTATGGGCAATCAGCCCCAGCATTTT.